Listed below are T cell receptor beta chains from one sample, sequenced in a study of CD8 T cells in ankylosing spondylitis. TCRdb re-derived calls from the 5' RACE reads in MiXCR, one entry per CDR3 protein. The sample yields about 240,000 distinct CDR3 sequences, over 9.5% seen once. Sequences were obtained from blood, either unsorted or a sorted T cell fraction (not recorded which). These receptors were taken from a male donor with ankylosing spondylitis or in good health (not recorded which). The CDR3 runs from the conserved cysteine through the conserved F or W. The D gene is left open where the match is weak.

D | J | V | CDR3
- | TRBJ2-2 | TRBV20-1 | CSARRQSTGELFF
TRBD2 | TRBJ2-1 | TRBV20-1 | CCARFRRSGVSYNEQFF
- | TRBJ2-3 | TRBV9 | CASSVGGSDITDTQYF
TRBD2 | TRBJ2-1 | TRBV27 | CASSLRGGDPSSYNEQFF
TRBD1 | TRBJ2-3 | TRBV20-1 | CSAREDRAPTDTQYF
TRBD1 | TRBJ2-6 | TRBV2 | CASRLEGAGGANVLTF
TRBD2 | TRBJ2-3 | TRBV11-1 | CASSLWASGSPTDTQYF
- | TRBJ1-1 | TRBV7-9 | CASSHVDPNTEAFF
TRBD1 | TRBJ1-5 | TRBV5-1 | CASSWTGSSNQPQHF
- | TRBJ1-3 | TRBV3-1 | CASSQRGDAGNTIYF
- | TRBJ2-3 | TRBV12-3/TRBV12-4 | CASSLWPPEIRDTQYF
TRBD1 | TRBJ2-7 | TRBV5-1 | CASGNGQGVSYEQYF
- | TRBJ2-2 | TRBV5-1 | CASSPKLRANTGELFF
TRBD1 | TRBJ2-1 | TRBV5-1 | CASSSQAWTGGNEQFF
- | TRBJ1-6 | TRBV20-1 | CSARNAGTTYNSPLHF
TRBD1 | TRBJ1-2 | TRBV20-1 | CSARDRGPEDNYGYTF
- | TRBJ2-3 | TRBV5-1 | CASSLGTAADTQYF
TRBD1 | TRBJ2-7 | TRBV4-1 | CASTTGTGADEQYF
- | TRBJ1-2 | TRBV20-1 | CSARDPGREYGYTF
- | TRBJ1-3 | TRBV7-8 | CASSLGSASGNTIYF
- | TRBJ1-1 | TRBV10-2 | CASSEEGYTEAFF
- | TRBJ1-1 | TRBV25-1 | CASDGDYTEAFF
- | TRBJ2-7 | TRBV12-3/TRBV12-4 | CASALSGTDHFYEQYF
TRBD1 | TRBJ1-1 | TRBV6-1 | CASGRTGRGTEAFF
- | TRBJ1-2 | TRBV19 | CAIGSGQGGYGYTF
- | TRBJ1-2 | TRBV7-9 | CASSLQASDYGYTF
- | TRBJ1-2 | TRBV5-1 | CASSLAEGQSNYGYTF
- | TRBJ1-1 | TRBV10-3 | CAISGNVALNTEAFF
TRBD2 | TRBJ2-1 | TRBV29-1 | CSVRGLAGESSYNEQFF
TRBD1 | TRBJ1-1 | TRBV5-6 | CASSWVNRGQEAEAFF
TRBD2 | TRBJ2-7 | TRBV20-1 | CSASGTSVSYEQYF
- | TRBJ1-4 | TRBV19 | CASSIGGTNEKLFF
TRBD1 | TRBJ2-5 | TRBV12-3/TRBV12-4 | CASSLGDRVETQYF
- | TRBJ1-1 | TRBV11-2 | CASSLAGRGRTEAFF
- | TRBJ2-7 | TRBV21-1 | CASSKWGSTNLYEQYF
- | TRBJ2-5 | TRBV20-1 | CSARVQETQYF
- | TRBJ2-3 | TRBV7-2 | CASSFSGSSTDTQYF
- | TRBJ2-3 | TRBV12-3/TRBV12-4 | CATLYADTQYF
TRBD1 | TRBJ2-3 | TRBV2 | CASSSGGDTQYF
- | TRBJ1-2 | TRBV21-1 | CASTGEGENGYTF
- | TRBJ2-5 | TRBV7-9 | CASSRDRIEVQYF
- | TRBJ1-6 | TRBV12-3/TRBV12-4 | CASSLGQINSPLHF
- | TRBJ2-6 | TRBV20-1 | CSARDTRMSGANVLTF
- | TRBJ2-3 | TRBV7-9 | CASSHLGDTQYF
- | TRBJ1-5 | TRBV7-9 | CASSLAGSQPQHF
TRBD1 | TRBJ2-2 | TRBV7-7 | CASSLDNRGGTGELFF
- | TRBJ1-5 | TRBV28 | CASSSLSGVNQPQHF
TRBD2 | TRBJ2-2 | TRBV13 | CASTPSGRTIGELFF
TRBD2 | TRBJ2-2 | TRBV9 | CASSVGLADTGELFF
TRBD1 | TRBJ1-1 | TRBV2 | CASSDRGASNTEAFF
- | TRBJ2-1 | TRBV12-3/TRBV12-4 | CASSLNDRLSYNEQFF
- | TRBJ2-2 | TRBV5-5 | CASTRGAGANTGELFF
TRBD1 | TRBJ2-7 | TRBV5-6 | CASSYGQGFTHEQYF